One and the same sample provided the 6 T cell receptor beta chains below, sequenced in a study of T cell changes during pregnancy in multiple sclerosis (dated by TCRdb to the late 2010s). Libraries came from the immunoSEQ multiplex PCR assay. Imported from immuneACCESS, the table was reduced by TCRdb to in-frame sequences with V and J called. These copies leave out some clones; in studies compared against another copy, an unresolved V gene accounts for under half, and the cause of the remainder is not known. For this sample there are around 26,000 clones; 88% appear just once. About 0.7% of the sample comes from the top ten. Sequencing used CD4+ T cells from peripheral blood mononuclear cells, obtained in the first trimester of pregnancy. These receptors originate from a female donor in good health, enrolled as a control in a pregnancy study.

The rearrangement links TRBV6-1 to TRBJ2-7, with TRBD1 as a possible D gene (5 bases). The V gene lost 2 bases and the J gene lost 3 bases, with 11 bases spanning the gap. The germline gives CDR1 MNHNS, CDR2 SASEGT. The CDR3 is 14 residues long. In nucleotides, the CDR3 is TGTGCCAGCAGTGAACAGTTCAGGGACTACGAGCAGTACTTC. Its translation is CASSEQFRDYEQYF.

The CDR3 protein is CASRGQGSTYEQYF. The DNA for the CDR3 is TGTGCCAGCAGGGGACAGGGGTCAACCTACGAGCAGTACTTC. The gene calls are TRBV6-5 and TRBJ2-7; 10 nucleotides align to TRBD1. The V and J ends lost 6 bases and 2 bases, in that order; junction bases with no gene match: 4. Germline V gene lookup returns CDR1 MNHEY and CDR2 SVGAGI. The CDR3 has 14 amino acids.

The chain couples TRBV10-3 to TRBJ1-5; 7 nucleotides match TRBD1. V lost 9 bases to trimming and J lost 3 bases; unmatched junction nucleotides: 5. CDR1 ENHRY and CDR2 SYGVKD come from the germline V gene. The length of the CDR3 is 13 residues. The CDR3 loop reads CAIRGTDNQPQHF. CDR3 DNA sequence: TGTGCCATTCGCGGGACAGACAATCAGCCCCAGCATTTT.

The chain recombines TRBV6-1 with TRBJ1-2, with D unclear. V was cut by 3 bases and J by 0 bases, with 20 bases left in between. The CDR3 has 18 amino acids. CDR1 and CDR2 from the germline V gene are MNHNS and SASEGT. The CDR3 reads CASSEFGQLPLANYGYTF. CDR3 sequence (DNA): TGTGCCAGCAGTGAGTTTGGGCAGCTTCCTTTAGCTAACTATGGCTACACCTTC.

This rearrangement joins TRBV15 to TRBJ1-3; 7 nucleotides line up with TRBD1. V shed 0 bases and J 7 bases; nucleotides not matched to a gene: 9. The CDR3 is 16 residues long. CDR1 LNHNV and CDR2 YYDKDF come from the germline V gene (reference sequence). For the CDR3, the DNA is TGTGCCACCAGCAGAGATCCGGGGGACAGAGGGAACACCATATATTTT. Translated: CATSRDPGDRGNTIYF.

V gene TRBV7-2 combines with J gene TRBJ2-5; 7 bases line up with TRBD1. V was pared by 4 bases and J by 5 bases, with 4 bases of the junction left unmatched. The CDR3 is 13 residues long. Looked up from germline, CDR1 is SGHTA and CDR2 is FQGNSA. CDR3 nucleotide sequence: TGTGCCAGCAGCTCGGACAGGTCTGAGACCCAGTACTTC. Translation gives CASSSDRSETQYF.